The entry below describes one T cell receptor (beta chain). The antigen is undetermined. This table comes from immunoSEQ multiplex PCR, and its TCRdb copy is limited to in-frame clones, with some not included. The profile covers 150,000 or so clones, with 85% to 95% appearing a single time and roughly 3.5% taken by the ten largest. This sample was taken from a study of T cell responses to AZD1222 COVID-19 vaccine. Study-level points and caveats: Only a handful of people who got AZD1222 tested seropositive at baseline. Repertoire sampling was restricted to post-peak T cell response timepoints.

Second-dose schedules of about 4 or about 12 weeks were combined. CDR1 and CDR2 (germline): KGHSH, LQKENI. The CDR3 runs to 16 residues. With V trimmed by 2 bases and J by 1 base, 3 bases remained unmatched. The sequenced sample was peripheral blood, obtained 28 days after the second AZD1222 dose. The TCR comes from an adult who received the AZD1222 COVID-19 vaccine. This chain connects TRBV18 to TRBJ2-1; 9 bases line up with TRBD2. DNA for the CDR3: TGTGCCAGCTCACCAATGGCGGGAGGGTCCTACAATGAGCAGTTCTTC. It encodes CASSPMAGGSYNEQFF.